What follows is one T cell receptor (beta chain) and its context. V lost 3 bases, J lost 1 base, and 1 base stayed unmatched. The CDR3 is made up of 14 amino acids. Germline assignment: CDR1 SGHAT and CDR2 FQNNGV. Libraries were prepared by immunoSEQ multiplex PCR; TCRdb keeps only in-frame clonotypes and omits some of them. The sample shows 70,000 to 100,000 clones, 84% of them seen only once. The entry originates in a study of blood T cell repertoires in COVID-19. Study at large: Sample material is recorded as cDNA or gDNA derived from T cells, B-cell-depleted T cells, or PBMCs.

Sequenced: peripheral blood. The J gene is TRBJ1-1, the V gene TRBV11-2, with TRBD1 identical over 8 bases. The receptor was derived from a human donor in a cohort sampled during active COVID-19. Here the CDR3 reads CASSLTGANTEAFF. CDR3 DNA: TGTGCCAGCAGCTTGACAGGGGCGAACACTGAAGCTTTCTTT.